The T cell receptor (beta chain) under discussion was sequenced for a study of blood T cells in healthy people across ages. Through a sample-barcoded 5' primer and a J-beta primer mix, a second PCR was run for roughly 7 to 11 cycles. TCRdb processed the 5' RACE reads anew with MiXCR; each CDR3 protein has one entry. Of over 600,000 distinct CDR3 sequences listed, about 46% are singletons. The ends were cut back, 4 bases at V and 7 bases at J, with 16 bases in the middle. The CDR3 runs to 14 residues. Looked up from germline, CDR1 is MNHEY and CDR2 is SMNVEV (reference sequence). Sample: blood. The receptor comes from a man older than 75 in good health. The chain employs TRBV27 and TRBJ2-5; D might be TRBD1 or TRBD2, each matching 5 bases. The CDR3 region is CASSSGAAVWTQYF. The CDR3 bases are TGTGCCAGCAGTTCCGGGGCGGCGGTCTGGACCCAGTACTTC.